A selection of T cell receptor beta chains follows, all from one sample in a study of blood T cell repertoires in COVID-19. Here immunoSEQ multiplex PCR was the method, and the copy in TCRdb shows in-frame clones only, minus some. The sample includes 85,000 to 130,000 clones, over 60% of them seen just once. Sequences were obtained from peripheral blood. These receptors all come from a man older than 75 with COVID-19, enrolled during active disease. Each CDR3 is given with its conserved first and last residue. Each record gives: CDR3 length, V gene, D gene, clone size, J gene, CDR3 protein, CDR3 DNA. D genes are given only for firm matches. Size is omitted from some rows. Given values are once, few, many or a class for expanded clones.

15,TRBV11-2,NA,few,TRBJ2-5,CASTTKGRPQETQYF,TGTGCCAGCACCACGAAGGGGCGCCCCCAAGAGACCCAGTACTTC
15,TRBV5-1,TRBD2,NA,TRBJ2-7,CASSLASGMSYEQYF,TGCGCCAGCAGCTTGGCTAGCGGGATGTCCTACGAGCAGTACTTC
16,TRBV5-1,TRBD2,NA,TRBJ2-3,CASSLALAGAEDTQYF,TGCGCCAGCAGCTTGGCCTTAGCGGGAGCTGAGGATACGCAGTATTTT
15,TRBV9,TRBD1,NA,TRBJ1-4,CASSGPTGRNEKLFF,TGTGCCAGCAGCGGACCGACAGGGAGAAACGAAAAACTGTTTTTT
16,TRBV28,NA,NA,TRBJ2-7,CASSLIPGHNSYEQYF,TGTGCCAGCAGTTTGATCCCCGGACACAACTCCTACGAGCAGTACTTC
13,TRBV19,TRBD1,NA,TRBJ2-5,CASGQGLQETQYF,TGTGCCAGTGGACAGGGACTCCAAGAGACCCAGTACTTC
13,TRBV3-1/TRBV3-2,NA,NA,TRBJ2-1,CASSQMVANEQFF,TGTGCCAGCAGCCAAATGGTGGCAAATGAGCAGTTCTTC
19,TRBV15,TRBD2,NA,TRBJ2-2,CATSREWWRETENTGELFF,TGTGCCACCAGCAGAGAGTGGTGGCGGGAGACCGAGAACACCGGGGAGCTGTTTTTT
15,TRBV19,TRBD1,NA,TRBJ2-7,CASSIGGQGTFEQYF,TGTGCCAGTAGTATTGGGGGACAGGGGACCTTCGAGCAGTACTTC
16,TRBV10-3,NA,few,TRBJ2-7,CAISEAALGSSYEQYF,TGTGCCATCAGTGAGGCGGCTCTGGGTTCCTCCTACGAGCAGTACTTC
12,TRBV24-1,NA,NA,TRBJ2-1,CATSDLLFEQFF,TGTGCCACCAGTGACCTACTTTTTGAGCAGTTCTTC
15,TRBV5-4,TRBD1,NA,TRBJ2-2,CASSSIQGMTGELFF,TGTGCCAGCAGCTCCATACAGGGGATGACCGGGGAGCTGTTTTTT
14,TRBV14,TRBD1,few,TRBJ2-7,CASSLTGDSYEQYF,TGTGCCAGCAGCCTGACAGGGGACTCCTACGAGCAGTACTTC
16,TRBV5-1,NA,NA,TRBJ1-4,CASSSGGGPLGEKLFF,TGCGCCAGCAGCTCTGGCGGGGGGCCCTTAGGGGAAAAACTGTTTTTT
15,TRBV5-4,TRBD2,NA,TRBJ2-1,CASSLDSGAYNEQFF,TGTGCCAGCAGCTTGGATAGCGGGGCCTACAATGAGCAGTTCTTC
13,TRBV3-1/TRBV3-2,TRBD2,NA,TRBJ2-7,CASSLQGAGGQYF,TGTGCCAGCAGCCTCCAGGGAGCGGGGGGGCAGTACTTC
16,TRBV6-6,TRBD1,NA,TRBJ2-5,CASSYSGQGAGETQYF,TGTGCCAGCAGTTACTCGGGACAGGGGGCCGGGGAGACCCAGTACTTC
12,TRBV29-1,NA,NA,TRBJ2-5,CSVAFSQETQYF,TGCAGCGTTGCTTTCAGTCAAGAGACCCAGTACTTC
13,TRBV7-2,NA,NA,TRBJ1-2,CASSLFISYGYTF,TGTGCCAGCAGCTTATTCATCAGCTATGGCTACACCTTC
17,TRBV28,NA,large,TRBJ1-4,CASSPLGVTALHEKLFF,TGTGCCAGCAGTCCATTAGGGGTGACAGCCTTACATGAAAAACTGTTTTTT
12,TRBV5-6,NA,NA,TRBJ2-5,CASSLLRGTQYF,TGTGCCAGCAGCTTGCTTCGAGGGACCCAGTACTTC
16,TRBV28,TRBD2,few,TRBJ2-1,CASSSPGLAGVDEQFF,TGTGCCAGCAGTTCCCCGGGACTAGCGGGAGTAGATGAGCAGTTCTTC
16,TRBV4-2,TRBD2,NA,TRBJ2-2,CASSQATSGGTGELFF,TGTGCCAGCAGCCAAGCCACTAGCGGGGGCACCGGGGAGCTGTTTTTT
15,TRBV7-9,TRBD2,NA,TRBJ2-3,CASSFGTSSLGTQYF,TGTGCCAGCAGCTTCGGGACTAGTAGTTTGGGTACGCAGTATTTT
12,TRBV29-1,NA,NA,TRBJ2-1,CSVENSYNEQFF,TGCAGCGTTGAAAACAGTTACAATGAGCAGTTCTTC
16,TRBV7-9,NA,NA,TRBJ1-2,CASSPWEGGANYGYTF,TGTGCCAGCAGCCCGTGGGAGGGGGGCGCGAACTATGGCTACACCTTC
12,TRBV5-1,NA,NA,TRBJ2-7,CASSPDGGSHFF,TGCGCCAGCAGCCCGGATGGGGGCTCCCACTTCTTC
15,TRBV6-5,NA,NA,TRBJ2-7,CASSYSFQGTYEQYF,TGTGCCAGCAGTTACTCGTTCCAGGGAACCTACGAGCAGTACTTC
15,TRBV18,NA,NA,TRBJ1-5,CASSPESGSNQPQHF,TGTGCCAGCTCACCAGAGTCAGGGAGCAATCAGCCCCAGCATTTT
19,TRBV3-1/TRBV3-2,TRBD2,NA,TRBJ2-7,CASSQDGPGGEGRVYEQYF,TGTGCCAGCAGCCAAGATGGCCCGGGGGGGGAGGGCCGTGTTTACGAGCAGTACTTC
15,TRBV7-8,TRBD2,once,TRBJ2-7,CASSQGLARSYEQYF,TGTGCCAGCAGCCAGGGACTAGCGCGCTCCTACGAGCAGTACTTC
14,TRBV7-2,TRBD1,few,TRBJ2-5,CASSSGQGGKTQYF,TGTGCCAGCAGCTCCGGACAGGGCGGGAAGACCCAGTACTTC
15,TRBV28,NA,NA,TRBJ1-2,CASSPGSEGTRGYTF,TGTGCCAGCAGCCCCGGCTCAGAAGGAACTAGGGGCTACACCTTC
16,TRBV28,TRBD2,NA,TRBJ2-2,CASSPRTSGRAGELFF,TGTGCCAGCAGTCCGAGGACTAGCGGGAGGGCCGGGGAGCTGTTTTTT
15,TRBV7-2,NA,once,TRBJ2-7,CASSLAAEPQYEQYF,TGTGCCAGCAGCTTAGCGGCCGAACCCCAGTACGAGCAGTACTTC
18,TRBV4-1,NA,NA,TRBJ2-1,CASSQESLLEVAYNEQFF,TGCGCCAGCAGCCAGGAGAGCCTGCTAGAGGTTGCCTACAATGAGCAGTTCTTC
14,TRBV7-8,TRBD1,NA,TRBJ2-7,CASSLQGQSYEQYF,TGTGCCAGCAGCTTACAGGGACAGTCCTACGAGCAGTACTTC
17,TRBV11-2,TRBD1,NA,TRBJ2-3,CASSPRWGQGPTDTQYF,TGTGCCAGCAGCCCTAGGTGGGGACAGGGGCCAACAGATACGCAGTATTTT
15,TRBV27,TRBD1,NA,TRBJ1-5,CASRVGQGAGQPQHF,TGTGCCAGCAGGGTCGGACAGGGGGCAGGTCAGCCCCAGCATTTT
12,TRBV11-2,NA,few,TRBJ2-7,CASSPEAREQYF,TGTGCCAGCAGCCCAGAGGCTCGCGAGCAGTACTTC
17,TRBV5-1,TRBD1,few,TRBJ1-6,CASSLVSPGQYNSPLHF,TGCGCCAGCAGCTTGGTTTCTCCGGGACAGTATAATTCACCCCTCCACTTT
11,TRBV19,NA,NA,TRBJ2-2,CASRWTGELFF,TGTGCCAGTCGGTGGACCGGGGAGCTGTTTTTT
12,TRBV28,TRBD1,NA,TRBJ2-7,CASSFLDRQQYF,TGTGCCAGCAGTTTCCTGGACAGGCAGCAGTACTTC
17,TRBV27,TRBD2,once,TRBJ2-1,CASSLLTSVSSGDEQFF,TGTGCCAGCAGTTTACTGACTAGCGTGTCCTCGGGGGATGAGCAGTTCTTC
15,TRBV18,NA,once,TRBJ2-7,CASSPQGTPTYEQYF,TGTGCCAGCTCACCACAAGGGACACCAACCTACGAGCAGTACTTC
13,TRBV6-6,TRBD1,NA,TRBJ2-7,CATATGVSYEQYF,TGTGCCACCGCGACAGGGGTCTCCTACGAGCAGTACTTC
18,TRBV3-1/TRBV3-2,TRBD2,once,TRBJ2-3,CASSQGSSGSYGTDTQYF,TGTGCCAGCAGCCAAGGTTCTAGCGGGAGCTACGGCACAGATACGCAGTATTTT
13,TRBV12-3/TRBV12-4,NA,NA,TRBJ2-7,CASSFQGMHEQYF,TGTGCCAGCAGTTTTCAGGGGATGCACGAGCAGTACTTC